A selection of T cell receptor beta chains follows, all from one sample in a study of graft-versus-host responses after intestinal transplantation. Measured with immunoSEQ multiplex PCR; TCRdb has only the in-frame clones, and not every one. The data hold under 50,000 clones, with roughly nine tenths observed a single time. This sample comprised PBMCs, obtained approximately 270 days after transplant. These TCRs come from a human patient who received an intestinal transplant, so some T cells may come from the graft donor. Each CDR3 is given with its conserved first and last residue. A D gene is named only where the DNA matches it firmly. The size field is filled for only some rows; it gives once, few, many or a size class.

clone_size j_call v_call d_call cdr3_aa cdr3_nt
NA TRBJ1-4 TRBV9 TRBD1 CASSVGQQGLNEKLFF TGTGCCAGCAGCGTGGGCCAACAGGGGCTTAATGAAAAACTGTTTTTT
NA TRBJ2-5 TRBV6-1 NA CASSEPGGAETQYF TGTGCCAGCAGTGAACCCGGAGGAGCAGAGACCCAGTACTTC
NA TRBJ2-7 TRBV7-2 NA CASSPYGLAYEQYF TGTGCCAGCAGCCCATACGGACTGGCCTACGAGCAGTACTTC
NA TRBJ1-2 TRBV27 NA CASSTGARGGWAGGYTF TGTGCCAGCAGCACCGGGGCCCGAGGAGGTTGGGCGGGGGGCTACACCTTC
NA TRBJ1-1 TRBV6-1 NA CASSGRTEAFF TGTGCCAGCAGTGGGCGGACTGAAGCTTTCTTT
once TRBJ1-3 TRBV15 NA CATSRDRQGSSGNTIYF TGTGCCACCAGCAGAGATCGGCAGGGGAGCTCTGGAAACACCATATATTTT
NA TRBJ2-7 TRBV20-1 NA CSAVSGYEQYF TGCAGTGCCGTTAGTGGCTACGAGCAGTACTTC
once TRBJ1-1 TRBV4-1 NA CASSQDVQIHTEAFF TGCGCCAGCAGCCAAGATGTACAGATACACACTGAAGCTTTCTTT
few TRBJ1-2 TRBV11-2 NA CASSLGARTIVGYTF TGTGCCAGCAGCTTAGGGGCCAGGACGATAGTTGGCTACACCTTC
NA TRBJ2-7 TRBV6-1 NA CASRQAERTYEQYF TGTGCCAGCAGGCAAGCGGAGCGCACCTACGAGCAGTACTTC
NA TRBJ1-2 TRBV10-1 NA CASSDSRDGVGYTF TGCGCCAGCAGTGATTCTCGGGACGGGGTAGGCTACACCTTC
NA TRBJ2-3 TRBV21-1 NA CASSKCCLTDTQYF TGTGCCAGCAGCAAATGCTGCCTCACAGATACGCAGTATTTT
NA TRBJ2-3 TRBV4-1 NA CASSQGVRDTQYF TGCGCCAGCAGCCAAGGCGTCCGGGATACGCAGTATTTT
NA TRBJ1-6 TRBV5-4 NA CASSLYLYNSPLHF TGTGCCAGCAGCTTGTACCTCTATAATTCACCCCTCCACTTT
NA TRBJ2-3 TRBV18 NA CASSPSAGADTQYF TGTGCCAGCTCACCAAGTGCAGGGGCAGATACGCAGTATTTT
NA TRBJ2-7 TRBV5-1 TRBD2 CASSMGLAGDEQYF TGCGCCAGCAGCATGGGACTAGCGGGGGACGAGCAGTACTTC
NA TRBJ2-7 TRBV27 NA CASSLGGKYEQYF TGTGCCAGCAGCCTTGGGGGGAAGTACGAGCAGTACTTC
NA TRBJ2-3 TRBV9 NA CASSVISSPPVDTQYF TGTGCCAGCAGCGTTATCAGCTCCCCGCCGGTAGATACGCAGTATTTT
NA TRBJ2-1 TRBV5-1 NA CASSLAEVGNPFF TGCGCCAGCAGCTTGGCCGAAGTGGGTAATCCGTTCTTC
NA TRBJ2-3 TRBV6-6 NA CAAGFTDTQYF TGTGCGGCGGGGTTCACAGATACGCAGTATTTT
NA TRBJ2-7 TRBV2 NA CASLRVGSPHEQYF TGTGCCAGCCTCAGGGTGGGTAGTCCCCACGAGCAGTACTTC
NA TRBJ2-5 TRBV9 TRBD2 CASSRGEGLETQYF TGTGCCAGCAGTCGCGGGGAGGGCCTAGAGACCCAGTACTTC
NA TRBJ2-7 TRBV5-8 NA CASNYGAEGGFYEQYF TGTGCCAGCAATTATGGGGCCGAGGGCGGGTTCTACGAGCAGTACTTC
once TRBJ2-1 TRBV11-2 NA CASSVKGGYYNEQFF TGTGCCAGCAGCGTAAAGGGGGGCTACTACAATGAGCAGTTCTTC
few TRBJ1-1 TRBV18 NA CASSPSAGLTEAFF TGTGCCAGCTCACCTTCGGCGGGACTCACTGAAGCTTTCTTT
NA TRBJ2-3 TRBV21-1 NA CASSKDPLGSTDTQYF TGTGCCAGCAGCAAAGACCCCCTCGGAAGCACAGATACGCAGTATTTT
NA TRBJ2-2 TRBV10-2 NA CASSGRGGTGELFF TGCGCCAGCAGTGGAAGGGGGGGCACCGGGGAGCTGTTTTTT
once TRBJ2-3 TRBV9 NA CASSPRAASTDTQYF TGTGCCAGCAGCCCCCGGGCAGCTAGCACAGATACGCAGTATTTT
NA TRBJ1-5 TRBV6-6 TRBD1 CASSIKGAVQPQHF TGTGCCAGCAGTATCAAGGGGGCCGTTCAGCCCCAGCATTTT
NA TRBJ2-1 TRBV6-1 TRBD1 CASSHPGQEKQFF TGTGCCAGCAGTCACCCGGGACAGGAAAAGCAGTTCTTC
NA TRBJ2-2 TRBV6-5 NA CASSLLYRQELFF TGTGCCAGCAGTCTCTTATATCGGCAGGAGCTGTTTTTT
NA TRBJ2-7 TRBV4-1 NA CASSQAASDTLEGYEQYF TGCGCCAGCAGCCAAGCCGCCTCAGATACATTGGAAGGCTACGAGCAGTACTTC
NA TRBJ2-2 TRBV28 NA CASSLALGRSGTGELFF TGTGCCAGCAGTTTGGCTCTGGGGAGGTCGGGCACCGGGGAGCTGTTTTTT
NA TRBJ2-5 TRBV12-5 NA CASGFATGGLRGTQYF TGTGCTAGTGGTTTCGCTACGGGGGGCCTCCGGGGGACCCAGTACTTC
few TRBJ1-3 TRBV4-2 NA CASTNKGQSGNTIYF TGTGCCAGCACCAACAAGGGGCAGTCAGGCAACACCATATATTTT
NA TRBJ1-5 TRBV6-1 NA CASRGLDTDNQPQHF TGTGCCAGCAGGGGCCTGGACACGGACAATCAGCCCCAGCATTTT
NA TRBJ1-5 TRBV6-1 NA CASSGGINQPQHF TGTGCCAGCAGTGGGGGGATTAATCAGCCCCAGCATTTT
NA TRBJ1-4 TRBV6-5 NA CASSEGIKSAF TGTGCCAGCAGTGAAGGGATCAAATCGGCTTTC
NA TRBJ2-7 TRBV9 TRBD1 CASSQGQVSGQYF TGTGCCAGCAGCCAGGGACAGGTCTCCGGGCAGTACTTC
NA TRBJ2-7 TRBV2 NA CASRGTEGRTYEQYF TGTGCCAGCAGGGGGACTGAGGGGCGAACCTACGAGCAGTACTTC
few TRBJ2-7 TRBV27 NA CAIGENENEQYF TGTGCCATCGGGGAAAACGAGAACGAGCAGTACTTC